These 14 T cell receptor beta chains came from one sample sequenced in a study of CD8+ T cells in alopecia areata. Sample treatment: oral pan-JAK inhibitor, 5-10 mg twice daily. Sequencing templates came from extracted RNA that was reverse transcribed into cDNA. Sequenced by immunoSEQ multiplex PCR; TCRdb stores in-frame clones only, minus some. The sample lists about 180,000 clones, 40% to 65% occurring once. The material sequenced was CD8+ T cells sorted from blood, taken at week 24, from a patient treated with tofacitinib. These receptors all come from a human donor with alopecia areata.

In its sample, this clone was seen a few times. V and J are TRBV11-2 and TRBJ2-3; 8 bases fit TRBD2. Trimming took 5 bases from V and 8 from J; bases not matched to a gene: 9. CDR1 and CDR2 from the germline V gene are SGHAT and FQNNGV. The CDR3 loop spans 14 amino acids. The CDR3 region is CASSLGGADATQYF. The CDR3 DNA is TGTGCCAGCAGCCTCGGGGGGGCGGATGCTACGCAGTATTTT.

This chain connects TRBV27 to TRBJ2-7; the match to TRBD1 covers 7 bases. CDR1 and CDR2 from the germline V gene are MNHEY and SMNVEV (reference sequence). There are 12 residues in the CDR3. With V trimmed by 7 bases and J by 1 base, 1 base remained unmatched. CDR3 coding DNA: TGTGCCAGCACAGGGGGTTCCTACGAGCAGTACTTC. Its protein is CASTGGSYEQYF.

Points on this clone: Other nucleotide sequences in the sample specify the same CDR3. The rearrangement joins TRBV27 to TRBJ2-1; D gene unclear. The germline gives CDR1 MNHEY, CDR2 SMNVEV (reference sequence). CDR3 size: 14 residues. The germline V and J ends were trimmed by 2 bases and 1 base, with 6 bases remaining between them. Written as DNA, the CDR3 is TGTGCCAGCAGTTTAGAGGATTCCTACAATGAGCAGTTCTTC. Translated: CASSLEDSYNEQFF.

This clone was picked up many times. The rearrangement uses TRBV2 and TRBJ2-3; either TRBD1 or TRBD2 may fit D (6 bases each). In germline, CDR1 is SNHLY, CDR2 FYNNEI. The CDR3 loop spans 10 amino acids. V lost 11 bases to trimming and J lost 9 bases, with 12 bases between them. CDR3 residues: CAGLQGTQYF. The DNA of the CDR3 is TGTGCCGGACTACAGGGAACGCAGTATTTT.

This chain uses TRBV11-2 with TRBJ2-3, with TRBD1 identical over 8 bases. V shed 5 bases, J shed 7 bases, and the junction held 5 bases outside the gene matches. From germline, CDR1 is SGHAT and CDR2 FQNNGV. The CDR3 spans 13 residues. This CDR3 reads CASSHDRGYTQYF. The CDR3 nucleotides read TGTGCCAGCAGCCACGACAGGGGCTATACGCAGTATTTT. The variable domain in full, with the rest retrieved from reference TRBV11-2 and TRBJ2-3, is EAGVAQSPRYKIIEKRQSVAFWCNPISGHATLYWYQQILGQGPKLLIQFQNNGVVDDSQLPKDRFSAERLKGVDSTLKIQPAKLEDSAVYLCASSHDRGYTQYFGPGTRLTVL.

The rearrangement joins TRBV14 to TRBJ1-6; 7 positions agree with TRBD1. After removal of 4 bases from V and 13 bases from J, the junction contained 7 bases not matched to a gene. The CDR3 is 13 amino acids. From germline, CDR1 is SGHDN and CDR2 FVKESK. The CDR3 spells CASSPGGSAPLHF. The CDR3 DNA reads TGTGCCAGCAGCCCAGGGGGGTCGGCGCCCCTCCACTTT.

This clone was detected once. The chain links TRBV29-1 to TRBJ1-1; no firm D call. The CDR3 spans 13 residues. Trimming pared 4 bases from V and 4 bases from J, leaving 13 bases between. CDR1 is SQVTM and CDR2 is ANQGSEA in the germline V gene. In DNA, the CDR3 is TGCAGCGTTGCGTCCGGGATCTTCACTGAAGCTTTCTTT. This codes for CSVASGIFTEAFF.

The chain is built from TRBV29-1 and TRBJ2-3; TRBD1 matches 7 bases. The germline CDR1 and CDR2 sequences are SQVTM and ANQGSEA. The CDR3 loop spans 13 amino acids. The V gene end was trimmed by 5 bases and the J gene end by 6 bases; junction bases not matched to a gene: 8. CDR3 sequence reads: CSVWGRGSDTQYF. CDR3 nucleotide sequence: TGCAGCGTTTGGGGCAGGGGGTCGGATACGCAGTATTTT.

Note on this clone: The sample holds other DNA sequences that translate to the same CDR3. This chain connects TRBV5-6 to TRBJ2-1; D call uncertain. V was pared by 0 bases and J by 6 bases, with 4 bases between. The CDR3 is made up of 12 amino acids. Germline CDR1 reads SGHDT; CDR2 reads YYEEEE. CDR3 coding DNA: TGTGCCAGCAGCTTGGGATCCAATGAGCAGTTCTTC. Residues: CASSLGSNEQFF.

This clone was counted between two and nine times. J is TRBJ2-1 and V is TRBV19; the D call may be TRBD1 or TRBD2 (5 bases each). Germline V CDR1 and CDR2: LNHDA, SQIVND (reference sequence). Trimming cost V 1 base and J 4 bases, with 11 bases left between them. This CDR3 spans 15 amino acids. The CDR3 DNA is TGTGCCAGTAGTATAGTAGGGACCTCATACAATGAGCAGTTCTTC. Translation gives CASSIVGTSYNEQFF.

This chain joins TRBV27 and TRBJ2-3, with TRBD2 matching over 8 bases. V was pared by 6 bases and J by 4 bases, with 12 bases of the junction left unmatched. Germline lookup yields CDR1 MNHEY and CDR2 SMNVEV (reference sequence). The CDR3 spans 16 residues. CDR3 loop: CASSLSPGGAADTQYF. CDR3 bases: TGTGCCAGCAGCCTTAGCCCCGGGGGGGCGGCAGATACGCAGTATTTT.

The V and J genes are TRBV11-2 and TRBJ1-5; D not resolved. The germline V gene has CDR1 SGHAT and CDR2 FQNNGV. This CDR3 spans 14 amino acids. V lost 1 base, J lost 9 bases, and 13 bases lay in between. In nucleotides, the CDR3 is TGTGCCAGCAGCTTAGGGCCCGGACGAGGGCCCCAGCATTTT. It specifies CASSLGPGRGPQHF.

J is TRBJ2-7 and V is TRBV4-1; D is perhaps TRBD1 (5 bases). The CDR3 is made up of 14 amino acids. The germline CDR1 and CDR2 sequences are MGHRA and YSYEKL. V was clipped by 2 bases and J by 0 bases, with 8 bases between them. The CDR3 spells CASSQSDSSYEQYF. The DNA for the CDR3 is TGCGCCAGCAGCCAAAGTGACAGCTCCTACGAGCAGTACTTC.

The rearrangement uses TRBV30 and TRBJ1-1, with TRBD1 matching 8 bases. Germline values: CDR1 GTSNPN, CDR2 SVGIG (reference sequence). The CDR3 runs to 13 residues. Germline trimming cut 3 bases from V and 7 bases from J; bases unmatched to any gene: 7. The CDR3 nucleotides read TGTGCCTGGAGGGGGACAGGAGGGAGTGAAGCTTTCTTT. Translating it yields CAWRGTGGSEAFF.